Shown below are 14 T cell receptor beta chains from a single sample sequenced in a study of blood T cell repertoires in COVID-19. The assay was immunoSEQ multiplex PCR, and TCRdb's table has in-frame clones only and misses some. There are approximately 110,000 clones in the sample; roughly nine tenths occur only once, and approximately 31% lies in the top ten. Sequencing input: peripheral blood. The receptor set was obtained from a woman older than 75 with acute or convalescent COVID-19.

This clone was seen just once. This chain links TRBV10-1 with TRBJ2-3; 8 nucleotides match TRBD2. With V trimmed by 4 bases and J by 0 bases, 3 bases remained unmatched. The CDR3 contains 15 residues. Germline V gene data show CDR1 as WNHNN and CDR2 as SYGVQD (reference sequence). The CDR3 DNA sequence: TGCGCCAGCAGTGGAAGCGGGGGAAGCACAGATACGCAGTATTTT. It translates to CASSGSGGSTDTQYF.

V is TRBV10-2 and J is TRBJ1-1, with D perhaps TRBD1 (5 bases). The germline CDR1 and CDR2 sequences are WSHSY and SAAADI. The CDR3 is 14 residues long. V was cut by 0 bases and J by 8 bases, with 13 bases left in between. Here the CDR3 reads CASSESRWGSEAFF. The CDR3 DNA follows: TGCGCCAGCAGTGAGTCTAGATGGGGCTCGGAAGCTTTCTTT.

This chain links TRBV5-4 with TRBJ2-5; TRBD2 aligns across 7 bases. Germline trimming cut 0 bases from V and 4 bases from J; bases unmatched to any gene: 0. Germline loops: CDR1 SGHNT, CDR2 YYREEE (reference sequence). The CDR3 runs to 13 residues. CDR3 DNA: TGTGCCAGCAGCTTGGGCGGGGGAGAGACCCAGTACTTC. Translating it yields CASSLGGGETQYF.

This chain uses TRBV28 with TRBJ2-1; 9 bases are shared with TRBD1. Trimming at V came to 8 bases and at J to 9 bases, leaving 5 bases not matched to a gene. This CDR3 has 12 amino acids. CDR1 is MDHEN and CDR2 is SYDVKM in the germline V gene. CDR3: CASGDRVTEQFF. In DNA, the CDR3 is TGTGCCAGCGGGGACAGGGTAACTGAGCAGTTCTTC.

J is TRBJ1-6 and V is TRBV7-8; perhaps TRBD1 as D (5 bases). CDR1 and CDR2 from the germline V gene are SGHVS and FQNEAQ. V lost 8 bases, J lost 7 bases, and 12 bases lay in between. The CDR3 is 13 amino acids. Here the CDR3 reads CASQVTDNSPLHF. CDR3 in DNA: TGTGCCAGCCAGGTGACAGACAATTCACCCCTCCACTTT.

This chain connects TRBV27 to TRBJ1-6, with D uncertain. The CDR3 loop spans 16 amino acids. Trimming shortened V by 4 bases and J by 7 bases, and 17 bases separated the two germline ends. CDR1 and CDR2 from the germline V gene are MNHEY and SMNVEV (reference sequence). This CDR3 reads CASSSSPAGWNSPLHF. The CDR3 DNA sequence: TGTGCCAGCAGTTCCTCCCCGGCAGGATGGAATTCACCCCTCCACTTT.

The rearrangement links TRBV24-1 to TRBJ1-5; D is undetermined. Per germline, CDR1 KGHDR and CDR2 SFDVKD. The V end lost 10 bases, the J end lost 0 bases, and 12 bases lay between the germline ends. The CDR3 is made up of 14 amino acids. In nucleotides, the CDR3 is TGTGCCACGGGCGGGGAGAGTAGCAATCAGCCCCAGCATTTT. This sequence encodes CATGGESSNQPQHF.

The genes are TRBV29-1 and TRBJ1-5, with D possibly matching TRBD1 (6 bases). Germline CDR1 and CDR2: SQVTM and ANQGSEA. The CDR3 spans 14 residues. Trimming pared 7 bases from V and 2 bases from J, leaving 15 bases between. The CDR3 loop is CSATQGDGNQPQHF. The CDR3 DNA reads TGCAGCGCCACACAGGGAGATGGCAATCAGCCCCAGCATTTT. Filled out from reference TRBV29-1 and TRBJ1-5, the complete variable domain reads SAVISQKPSRDICQRGTSLTIQCQVDSQVTMMFWYRQQPGQSLTLIATANQGSEATYESGFVIDKFPISRPNLTFSTLTVSNMSPEDSSIYLCSATQGDGNQPQHFGDGTRLSIL.

This clone was picked up one time. The chain recombines TRBV11-2 with TRBJ2-7; TRBD1 aligns across 7 bases. With V trimmed by 1 base and J by 6 bases, 15 bases remained unmatched. Germline loops: CDR1 SGHAT, CDR2 FQNNGV. The CDR3 runs 17 residues. CDR3 nucleotide sequence: TGTGCCAGCAGCTTAGGGGTCTCGTACAGGGGATCTGGCGAGCAGTACTTC. Amino acids: CASSLGVSYRGSGEQYF.

This clone occurred a few times. The V and J genes are TRBV28 and TRBJ1-3; unclear D gene. CDR1 is MDHEN, CDR2 SYDVKM, per germline. The CDR3 contains 14 residues. V dropped 3 bases and J dropped 0 bases, with 6 bases sitting between them. CDR3 sequence reads: CASSFAVSGNTIYF. The DNA for the CDR3 is TGTGCCAGCAGTTTTGCAGTCTCTGGAAACACCATATATTTT. Looking up the rest from reference TRBV28 and TRBJ1-3 gives the full variable domain: DVKVTQSSRYLVKRTGEKVFLECVQDMDHENMFWYRQDPGLGLRLIYFSYDVKMKEKGDIPEGYSVSREKKERFSLILESASTNQTSMYLCASSFAVSGNTIYFGEGSWLTVV.

This chain joins TRBV5-1 and TRBJ2-7; tentatively, D is TRBD1 (6 bases). The CDR3 runs to 14 residues. V gave up 0 bases and J gave up 3 bases, with 10 bases separating them. Germline V CDR1 and CDR2: SGHRS, YFSETQ. Here the CDR3 DNA reads TGCGCCAGCAGCTTGGGAGCAGGGGTCTACGAGCAGTACTTC. Translated: CASSLGAGVYEQYF.

The CDR3 bases are TGTGCCAGCAGCCCTCCGCTTGGGACTAGCGGACGCGAGCAGTACTTC. Protein sequence: CASSPPLGTSGREQYF. The chain couples TRBV3-1 (or the pseudogene TRBV3-2) to TRBJ2-7; 11 nucleotides align to TRBD2. The length of the CDR3 is 16 residues. Germline trimming cut 4 bases from V and 6 bases from J; bases unmatched to any gene: 11. Germline V lookup: CDR1 LGHDT, CDR2 YNNKEL (reference sequence).

V and J are TRBV18 and TRBJ2-3; 10 bases align to TRBD1. Germline V gene data show CDR1 as KGHSH and CDR2 as LQKENI. V dropped 3 bases and J dropped 1; count of bases not matched to a gene: 7. This CDR3 has 17 amino acids. The DNA for the CDR3 is TGTGCCAGCTCACCGCCGACAGGGGGCAGGCGCACAGATACGCAGTATTTT. Translating gives CASSPPTGGRRTDTQYF.

This clone appeared a few times. This chain joins TRBV5-1 and TRBJ1-2, with TRBD1 as a possible D gene (6 bases). This CDR3 has 13 amino acids. V lost 4 bases and J lost 7, with 14 bases in between. Per the germline V gene, CDR1 is SGHRS and CDR2 is YFSETQ. This chain's CDR3 is CASSQGGGLGYTF. As DNA, the CDR3 is TGCGCCAGCAGCCAAGGCGGGGGCCTTGGCTACACCTTC.